The 4 T cell receptor beta chains presented below share a single source sample, sequenced in a study of cytomegalovirus exposure and HLA in healthy donors. The PCR had 60 Vbeta and 13 Jbeta primers. Assay used: immunoSEQ multiplex PCR; TCRdb lists only in-frame clones, some missing. The sample records around 90,000 clones, 85% being singletons. The specimen sequenced was PBMCs. These receptors originate from a man aged 40-49 years in good health and CMV-seropositive.

The V gene is TRBV19, the J gene TRBJ1-3; TRBD1 matches 7 bases. CDR3 length: 13 residues. V was pared by 9 bases and J by 7 bases, with 9 bases of the junction left unmatched. Germline V gives CDR1 LNHDA, CDR2 SQIVND (reference sequence). CDR3 DNA sequence: TGTGCCAGGGGGACAGACCCCCGGAACACCATATATTTT. Amino acid sequence: CARGTDPRNTIYF.

The gene calls are TRBV6-5 and TRBJ1-1, with 9 bases matching TRBD1. The junction had 5 bases not matched to a gene; V was cut back by 5 bases and J by 1 base. CDR3 length: 15 amino acids. CDR1 and CDR2 (germline): MNHEY, SVGAGI. DNA of the CDR3: TGTGCCAGCAGTGTAACGGGACAGGGGAACACTGAAGCTTTCTTT. Amino acid sequence: CASSVTGQGNTEAFF.

This rearrangement joins TRBV4-2 to TRBJ1-6; 9 nucleotides match TRBD1. V was clipped by 6 bases and J by 8 bases; unmatched bases: 20. The germline V gene has CDR1 LGHNA and CDR2 YNFKEQ. The CDR3 length is 19 residues. The CDR3 spells CASSPSGTGFFEEDSPLHF. CDR3 in DNA: TGTGCCAGCAGTCCCTCCGGGACAGGGTTTTTTGAGGAAGATTCACCCCTCCACTTT.

The V call is TRBV5-1, the J call TRBJ2-3; 7 bases are a match to TRBD1. V was clipped by 2 bases and J by 3 bases; unmatched bases: 3. This CDR3 is 14 amino acids long. Germline CDR1 and CDR2: SGHRS and YFSETQ. CDR3 in DNA: TGCGCCAGCAGCTTCCGACAGGGTACAGATACGCAGTATTTT. It specifies CASSFRQGTDTQYF.